The table lists the clone carrying this T cell receptor beta chain with a few counts. The antigen remains unidentified. The sample originates from a study of early T cells in non-severe SARS-CoV-2 infection. Study as a whole: Chains stayed unpaired after sequencing of bulk RNA from unsorted whole blood.

General study findings and limits: VDJdb matching favored anti-spike CD8 responses, missing private and CD4 specificities.

As part of library construction, unique molecular identifiers were attached to individual cDNA molecules. TCRdb passed the 5' RACE reads through MiXCR, listing each CDR3 protein once. This table holds 85,000 to 90,000 distinct CDR3 sequences, 13% to 15% found once. The CDR3 sequence is 16 residues long. Between the trimmed V and J ends, which lost 8 bases and 3 bases, there was a span of 17 bases. Germline assignment: CDR1 MDHEN and CDR2 SYDVKM. The sample was whole blood. The receptor was derived from an adult who was a healthcare worker with PCR-confirmed SARS-CoV-2 infection or an uninfected control (not recorded which). The rearrangement links TRBV28 to TRBJ2-6; weak D call: TRBD2 (6 bases). The CDR3 coding sequence is TGTGCCAGCTTTAAATCCCGGGGAGGTGGGGCCAACGTCCTGACTTTC. This gives the protein CASFKSRGGGANVLTF.